This TCR beta chain was identified in a study of early T cells in non-severe SARS-CoV-2 infection (TCRdb year 2021). Study-wide context: Because TCR sequencing was done on bulk RNA from unsorted whole blood, the alpha and beta chains could not be paired. The study at large found these results: VDJdb matching was skewed toward anti-spike CD8 responses, so virus-specific expansions were likely underestimated and private and CD4 specificities were missed.

This clonotype was seen a handful of times. What antigen it recognizes has not been identified. One base away there is no much larger clone; base qualities are not given. The library was produced with 5' RACE. The instrument was a NextSeq 500. In the TCR library protocol, unique molecular identifiers were attached to individual cDNA molecules to correct for PCR bias and sequencing error. TCR alpha and beta chains were both sequenced, and the abundances of alpha and beta sequences in each sample were closely correlated with each other. Per the authors' processing: V gene, J gene and CDR3 annotation of TCR sequences was performed with Decombinator V4. Expanded TCRs were defined as changing significantly between any two time points under a Poisson model with p below 0.0001. TCR abundances were normalised to the total number of TCRs sequenced per sample and were expressed as counts per million. TRAV1-2 paired with TRAJ12, TRAJ20 or TRAJ33 defined MAIT TCRs, while TRAV10 paired with TRAJ18 defined iNKT TCRs. VDJdb, accessed 1 November 2021, was searched for CMV, EBV and SARS-CoV-2 annotated TCRs, excluding TCRs annotated for multiple antigens. TCRdb reworked the public reads: Q25 trimming with fastp, MiXCR clone assembly, productive beta chains retained. Merged by CDR3 protein, the rows form single entries marked with the most common genes and DNA. The V and J calls follow TCRdb's processing rather than the paper's. This sample comprises some 97,000 distinct CDR3 sequences, about 11% of them detected only once. The top ten clonotypes cover 4.7% of the sample.

Set within a cohort of healthcare workers in London, UK, this nested case-control study involved weekly PCR testing of nasopharyngeal swabs along with blood sampling. Healthcare workers were recruited between 23 and 31 March 2020, during the week of the UK lockdown, and were followed weekly for up to roughly 15 weeks. CDR1 and CDR2 are read off the germline V gene (reference sequence) as SGHNT and YYREEE. Cut back by 0 bases and 6 bases, the V and J ends lie 20 bases apart. From cysteine to phenylalanine, the CDR3 is 17 amino acids long. CDR3 DNA is the only sequence kept; it has 51 bases, read in frame from the first base.

The rearrangement joined TRBV5-4 to TRBJ2-3; D gene: possibly TRBD1, on 5 matching bases. This clonotype was sampled from an adult who was a healthcare worker with PCR-confirmed SARS-CoV-2 infection or an uninfected control (not recorded which). The specimen comprised whole blood, sampled at baseline. The nucleotides are TGTGCCAGCAGCTTGGACCGCGCAGGGCGCTTAGGCGATACGCAGTATTTT. Its product reads: CASSLDRAGRLGDTQYF.